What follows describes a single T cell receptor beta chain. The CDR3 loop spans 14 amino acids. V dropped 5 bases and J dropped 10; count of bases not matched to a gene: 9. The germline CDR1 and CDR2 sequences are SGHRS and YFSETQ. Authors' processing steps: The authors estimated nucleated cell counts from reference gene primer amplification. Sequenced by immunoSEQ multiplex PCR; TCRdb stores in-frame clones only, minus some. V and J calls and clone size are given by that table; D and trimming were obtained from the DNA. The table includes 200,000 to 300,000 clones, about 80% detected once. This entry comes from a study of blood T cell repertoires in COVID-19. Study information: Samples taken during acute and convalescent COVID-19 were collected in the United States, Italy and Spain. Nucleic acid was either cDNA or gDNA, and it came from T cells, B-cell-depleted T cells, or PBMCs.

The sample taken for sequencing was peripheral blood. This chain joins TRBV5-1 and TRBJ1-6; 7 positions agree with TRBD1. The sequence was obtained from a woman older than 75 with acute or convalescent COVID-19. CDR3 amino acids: CASRQGTEGSPLHF. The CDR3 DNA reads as TGCGCCAGCAGACAGGGGACGGAGGGATCACCCCTCCACTTT.